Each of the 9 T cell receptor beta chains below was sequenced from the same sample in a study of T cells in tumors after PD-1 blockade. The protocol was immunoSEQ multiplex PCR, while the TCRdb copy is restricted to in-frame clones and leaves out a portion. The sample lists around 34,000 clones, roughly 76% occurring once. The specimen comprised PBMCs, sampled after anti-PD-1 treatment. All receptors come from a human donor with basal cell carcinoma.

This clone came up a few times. The CDR3 loop is CARDTLSQETQYF. The CDR3 DNA follows: TGTGCCCGGGACACCCTGTCCCAAGAGACCCAGTACTTC. The chain is built from TRBV30 and TRBJ2-5; weak D call: TRBD1 (6 bases). This CDR3 has 13 amino acids. Trimming cost V 8 bases and J 1 base, with 14 bases left between them. Germline assignment: CDR1 GTSNPN and CDR2 SVGIG (reference sequence).

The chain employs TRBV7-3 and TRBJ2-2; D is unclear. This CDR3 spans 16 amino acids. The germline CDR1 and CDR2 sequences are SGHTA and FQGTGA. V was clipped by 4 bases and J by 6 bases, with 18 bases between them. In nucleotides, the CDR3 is TGTGCCAGCAGCTCTGACCCAGGTCTTGACGCCGGGGAGCTGTTTTTT. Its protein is CASSSDPGLDAGELFF.

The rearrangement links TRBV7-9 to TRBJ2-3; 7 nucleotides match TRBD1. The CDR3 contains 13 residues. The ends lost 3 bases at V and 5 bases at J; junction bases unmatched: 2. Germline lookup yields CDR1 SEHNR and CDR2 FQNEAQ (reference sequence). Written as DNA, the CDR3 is TGTGCCAGCAGCTTTACAGGGGAAGATACGCAGTATTTT. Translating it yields CASSFTGEDTQYF.

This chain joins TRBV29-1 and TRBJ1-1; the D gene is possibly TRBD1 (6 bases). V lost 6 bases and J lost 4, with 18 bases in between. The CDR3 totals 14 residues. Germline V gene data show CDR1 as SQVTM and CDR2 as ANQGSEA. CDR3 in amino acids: CSVPRQEWGTEAFF. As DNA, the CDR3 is TGCAGCGTCCCGAGACAGGAGTGGGGCACTGAAGCTTTCTTT.

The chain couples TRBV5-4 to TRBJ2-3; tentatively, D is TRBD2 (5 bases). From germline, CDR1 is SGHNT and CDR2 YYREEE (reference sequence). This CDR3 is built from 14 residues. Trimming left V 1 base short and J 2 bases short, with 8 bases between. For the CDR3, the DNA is TGTGCCAGCAGCTTGCGGGGAACCACAGATACGCAGTATTTT. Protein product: CASSLRGTTDTQYF.

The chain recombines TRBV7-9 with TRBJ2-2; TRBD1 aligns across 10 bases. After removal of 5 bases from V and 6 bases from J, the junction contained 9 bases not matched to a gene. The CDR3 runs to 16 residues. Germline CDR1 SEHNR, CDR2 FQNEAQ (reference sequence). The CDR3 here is CASSRRQGALAGELFF. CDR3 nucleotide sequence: TGTGCCAGCAGCCGAAGACAGGGGGCGCTGGCCGGGGAGCTGTTTTTT.

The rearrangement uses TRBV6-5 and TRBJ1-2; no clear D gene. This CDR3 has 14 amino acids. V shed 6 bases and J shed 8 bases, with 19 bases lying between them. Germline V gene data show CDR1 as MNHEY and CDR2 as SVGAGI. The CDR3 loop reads CASRGNLASWGYTF. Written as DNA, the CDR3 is TGTGCCAGCAGGGGCAATCTGGCCTCGTGGGGCTACACCTTC.

This CDR3 is CASSQDSRGPHGYTF. As DNA, the CDR3 is TGCGCCAGCAGCCAAGATAGCCGGGGACCCCATGGCTACACCTTC. The rearrangement joins TRBV4-3 to TRBJ1-2; a weak D match, TRBD1 (5 bases). The length of the CDR3 is 15 residues. V was shortened by 0 bases and J by 6 bases, with 14 bases between the two germline ends. CDR1 is LGHNA and CDR2 is YSLEER in the germline V gene.

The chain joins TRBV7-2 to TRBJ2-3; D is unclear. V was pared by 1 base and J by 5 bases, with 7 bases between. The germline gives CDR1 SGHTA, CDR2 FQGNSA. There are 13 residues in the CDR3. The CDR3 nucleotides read TGTGCCAGCAGCTTAGTGGGAAGAGATACGCAGTATTTT. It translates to CASSLVGRDTQYF.